This T cell receptor beta chain was observed in a study of CDR3 diversity in severe acne. This clonotype came up a few times. Germline is not matched at one junction end, which may reflect a read error. TCRdb ran MiXCR on the PCR reads and lists one entry per CDR3 protein. The sample holds more than 85,000 distinct CDR3 sequences; under 60% are singletons and the top ten take about an eighth. The receptor was isolated from a male donor with acne. The sequencing sample was made of blood.

CDR3 region: CAGRSNEVGYTF. The CDR3 region has the DNA TGCGCCGGCAGGTCCAATGAGGTCGGCTACACCTTC. This sequence joins TRBV5-1 and TRBJ1-2; no reliable D call. This CDR3 comprises 12 residues. Germline values: CDR1 SGHRS, CDR2 YFSETQ.